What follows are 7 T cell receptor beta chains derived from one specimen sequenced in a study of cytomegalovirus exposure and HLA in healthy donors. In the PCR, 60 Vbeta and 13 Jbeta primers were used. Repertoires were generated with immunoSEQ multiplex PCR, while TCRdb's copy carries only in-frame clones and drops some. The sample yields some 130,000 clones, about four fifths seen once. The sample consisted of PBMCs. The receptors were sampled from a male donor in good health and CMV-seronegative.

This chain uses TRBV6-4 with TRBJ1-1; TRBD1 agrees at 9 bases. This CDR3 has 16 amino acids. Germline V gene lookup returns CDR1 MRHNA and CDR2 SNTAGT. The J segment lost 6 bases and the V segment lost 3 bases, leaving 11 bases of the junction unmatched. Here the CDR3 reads CASSEIPGTGIAEAFF. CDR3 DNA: TGTGCCAGCAGTGAAATCCCCGGGACAGGGATCGCTGAAGCTTTCTTT.

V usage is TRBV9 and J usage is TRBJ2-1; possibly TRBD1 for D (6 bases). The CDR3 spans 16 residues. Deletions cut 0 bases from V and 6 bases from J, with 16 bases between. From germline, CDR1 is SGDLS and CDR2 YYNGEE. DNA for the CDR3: TGTGCCAGCAGCGTAGAAGTCCGGAACAGGGCCAATGAGCAGTTCTTC. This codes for CASSVEVRNRANEQFF.

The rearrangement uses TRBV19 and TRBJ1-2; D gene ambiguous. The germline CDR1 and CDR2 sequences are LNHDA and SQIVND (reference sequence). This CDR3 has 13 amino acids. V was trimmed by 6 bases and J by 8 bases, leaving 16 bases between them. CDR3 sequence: CASSGLEQRGYTF. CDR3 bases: TGTGCCAGTAGCGGACTGGAACAAAGGGGCTACACCTTC.

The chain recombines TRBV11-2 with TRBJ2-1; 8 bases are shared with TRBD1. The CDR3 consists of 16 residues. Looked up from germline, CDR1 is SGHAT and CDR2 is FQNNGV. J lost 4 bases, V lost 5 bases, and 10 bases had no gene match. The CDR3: CASSQPDRGGYNEQFF. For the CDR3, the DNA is TGTGCCAGCAGCCAACCAGACAGGGGAGGATACAATGAGCAGTTCTTC. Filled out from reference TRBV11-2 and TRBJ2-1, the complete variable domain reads EAGVAQSPRYKIIEKRQSVAFWCNPISGHATLYWYQQILGQGPKLLIQFQNNGVVDDSQLPKDRFSAERLKGVDSTLKIQPAKLEDSAVYLCASSQPDRGGYNEQFFGPGTRLTVL.

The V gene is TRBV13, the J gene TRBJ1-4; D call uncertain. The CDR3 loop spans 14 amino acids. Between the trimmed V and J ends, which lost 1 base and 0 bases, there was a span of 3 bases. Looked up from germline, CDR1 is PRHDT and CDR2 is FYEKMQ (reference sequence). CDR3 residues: CASSLAATNEKLFF. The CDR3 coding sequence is TGTGCCAGCAGCTTAGCGGCAACTAATGAAAAACTGTTTTTT. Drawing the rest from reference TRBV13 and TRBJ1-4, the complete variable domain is AAGVIQSPRHLIKEKRETATLKCYPIPRHDTVYWYQQGPGQDPQFLISFYEKMQSDKGSIPDRFSAQQFSDYHSELNMSSLELGDSALYFCASSLAATNEKLFFGSGTQLSVL.

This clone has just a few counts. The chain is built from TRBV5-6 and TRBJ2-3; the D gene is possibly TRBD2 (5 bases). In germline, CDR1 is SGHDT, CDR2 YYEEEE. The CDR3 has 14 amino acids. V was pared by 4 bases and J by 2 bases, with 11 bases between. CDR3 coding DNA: TGTGCCAGCAGCGAGGGCACTCTCACAGATACGCAGTATTTT. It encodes CASSEGTLTDTQYF.

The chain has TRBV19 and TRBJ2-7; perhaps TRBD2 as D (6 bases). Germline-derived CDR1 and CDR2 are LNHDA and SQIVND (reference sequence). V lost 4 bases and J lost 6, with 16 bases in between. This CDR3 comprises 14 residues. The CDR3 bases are TGTGCCAGTAGTAGCGGGGTGGAGAGCAGCGAGCAGTACTTC. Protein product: CASSSGVESSEQYF.